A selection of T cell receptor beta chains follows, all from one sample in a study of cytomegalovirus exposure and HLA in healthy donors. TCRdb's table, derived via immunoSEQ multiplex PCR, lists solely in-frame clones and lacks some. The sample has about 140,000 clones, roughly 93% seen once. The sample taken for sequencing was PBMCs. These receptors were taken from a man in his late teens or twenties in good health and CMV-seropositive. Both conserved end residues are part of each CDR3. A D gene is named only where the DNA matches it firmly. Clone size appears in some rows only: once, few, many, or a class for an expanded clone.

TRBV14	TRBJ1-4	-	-	TGTGCCAGCAGCCAAGGTCTCTCGGGGGATGAAAAACTGTTTTTT	CASSQGLSGDEKLFF
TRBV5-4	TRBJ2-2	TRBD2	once	TGTGCCAGCAGCTCAAAGCGGGGGAACACCGGGGAGCTGTTTTTT	CASSSKRGNTGELFF
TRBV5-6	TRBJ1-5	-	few	TGTGCCAGCAGTGCTCTTGGGGGGGTGGGACAGCCCCAGCATTTT	CASSALGGVGQPQHF
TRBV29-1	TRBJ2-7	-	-	TGCAGCGTTGCTGAACGACTCTACGAGCAGTACTTC	CSVAERLYEQYF
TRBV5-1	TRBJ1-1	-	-	TGCGCCAGCAGCGCTGCCGGGACATATCGGAGTAAGACTGAAGCTTTCTTT	CASSAAGTYRSKTEAFF
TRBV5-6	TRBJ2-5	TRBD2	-	TGTGCCAGCAGCTTGGCCCTCGGACTAGCGAGGGAAGAGACCCAGTACTTC	CASSLALGLAREETQYF
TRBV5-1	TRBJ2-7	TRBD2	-	TGCGCCAGCAGCTTGCGTCTAGCGGGGGTCATATCCTACGAGCAGTACTTC	CASSLRLAGVISYEQYF
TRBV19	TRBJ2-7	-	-	TGTGCCACCCACCTAGGGGTCGAGCAGTACTTC	CATHLGVEQYF
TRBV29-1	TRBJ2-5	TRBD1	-	TGCAGCGTTGAGGACAGGGCTTACCAAGAGACCCAGTACTTC	CSVEDRAYQETQYF
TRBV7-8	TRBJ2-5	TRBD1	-	TGTGCCAGCAGCTCCGGGACAGGGGGAGAGACCCAGTACTTC	CASSSGTGGETQYF
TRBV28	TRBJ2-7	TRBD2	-	TGTGCCAGCATATCTAGCGGAACCTACGAGCAGTACTTC	CASISSGTYEQYF